This T cell receptor beta chain was sequenced for a study of control samples from healthy donors and cancer patients. Germline values: CDR1 SEHNR, CDR2 FQNEAQ (reference sequence). V was pared by 2 bases and J by 9 bases, with 8 bases between. This CDR3 has 13 residues. Repertoires were generated with immunoSEQ multiplex PCR, while TCRdb's copy carries only in-frame clones and drops some. The repertoire holds around 230,000 clones, with 90% to 95% as singletons. Material for sequencing was blood. The chain joins TRBV7-9 to TRBJ1-6, with D perhaps matching TRBD1 (6 bases). The receptor's source is a man in his forties or fifties in good health. CDR3 nucleotide sequence: TGTGCCAGCAGCTTAACGACAGGTTCACCCCTCCACTTT. Translated, it gives CASSLTTGSPLHF.